Sequencing of this T cell receptor beta chain was carried out in a study of T cells in Graves' hyperthyroidism and ophthalmopathy (dated by TCRdb to about 2019). Describing the broader study: Peripheral blood samples were taken at the time of initial diagnosis, prior to any treatment. The roughly 99 discovery patients were divided at random into training and test sets in a 7:3 ratio. The paper describes TCR Vbeta CDR3 sequencing of 140 or so peripheral blood samples, made up of under 50 ophthalmopathy patients, approximately 73 hyperthyroidism patients and 17 progressor patients. Once sampling was done, hyperthyroidism patients were given methimazole at a starting dose of 30 mg daily, whereas ophthalmopathy patients were given high-dose intravenous methylprednisolone. Thyroid tissue and blood T-cell repertoires from more than five Graves' hyperthyroidism patients were also compared in the study. An independent validation cohort of around 19 hyperthyroidism patients and 17 patients who later progressed to ophthalmopathy tested prospective prediction of ophthalmopathy. To identify TCR V-J signatures that set the groups apart, the researchers used a discovery cohort of 95 to 100 patients, made up of 43 with Graves' ophthalmopathy and about 60 with stable Graves' hyperthyroidism.

The study at large found these results: Most expanded thyroid clonotypes (frequency above 0.001) were also detected in blood, a finding suggesting that blood repertoires may reflect thyroid immune responses. During validation, the model predicted progression to ophthalmopathy a median of around six months ahead of onset, with more than 55% sensitivity and almost 75% specificity. A model built on a 13 V-J signature distinguished ophthalmopathy from stable hyperthyroidism, reaching around 87% sensitivity and about 81% specificity in cross-validation and 80%/75% in testing. No statistical method was used to fix the sample size in advance, and group allocation was not hidden from the investigators.

On this clonotype: What this receptor recognizes is not known. No base-level quality is on record; no much larger clone is a single base apart.

Amplification of TCR beta CDR3 regions was carried out from RNA transcripts. The first round of RT-PCR for the TCR CDR3 was performed with the HTBI primer set and the Qiagen OneStep RT-PCR kit. The libraries were constructed in a second round of multiplex PCR and then size-selected and purified. Libraries were sequenced paired-end with 100 bp reads on an Illumina HiSeq2000. On the authors' methods: Raw data were processed with SOAPnuke, discarding reads with adapters, uncalled bases, mean Phred below 15, or no exact constant-primer or identifier match. COPE v1.2.5 was used to merge the high-quality paired reads, and each unique nucleotide sequence was defined as a clonotype. Clonotypes were aligned to IMGT TRBV, TRBD and TRBJ reference segments using MiTCR v1.1. Analysis was restricted to V-J combinations with a frequency above 0.0001, which covered roughly 99% of repertoires. A TCS score was defined as the ratio of F50 (clonal expansion) to E x V (chaos), with BLOSUM62-based TCRdist applied between CDR3 peptides within each V-J. Welch's t-statistics and random forest reduced roughly 540 V-J features to 10 to 15, which were used in a naive Bayes classifier (R e1071). In-frame beta chains were kept once TCRdb had trimmed the public reads at Q25 with fastp and called clones with MiXCR. When rows share a CDR3 protein, they turn into one entry using the most common DNA and genes. The V and J calls were determined by TCRdb, not by the authors. A total of 500,000 to 650,000 distinct CDR3 sequences appear in this sample, 20% of them only once. The ten largest make up approximately 50% of the sample.

In the ophthalmopathy patients, disease was moderately to severely active, with a Clinical Activity Score of 3 or more, a NOSPECS grade of 4 or more, and a duration of less than 3 months. Exclusion was applied to patients with uncontrolled infections, other autoimmune diseases, pregnancy or lactation. Clinical symptoms, serum thyroxine and TRAb, thyroid ultrasound, and orbital computed tomography formed the basis for the diagnoses. PBMCs were isolated from more than 9 ml of fresh peripheral blood by Ficoll-Paque density gradient centrifugation. Total RNA was extracted with Trizol reagent, and quality was checked on an Agilent 2100 Bioanalyzer. For this chain, trimming is 1 base at the V end and 0 bases at the J end, and the number of junction bases without a gene match is 10. Sequences LNHNV (CDR1) and YYDKDF (CDR2) are obtained from the germline V gene (reference sequence). The CDR3, from cysteine to phenylalanine, totals 20 residues. Only CDR3 DNA remains: 60 bases, in frame from the first base.

The TCR sequence derives from a man aged 40-49 years with Graves' ophthalmopathy. The sample was blood. Recombination joined TRBV15 with TRBJ2-1; the central 12 bases match TRBD2. The DNA sequence is as follows: TGTGCCACCAGCAGAGGGGGTTCGACTAGCGGGGGTCCCTCCTACAATGAGCAGTTCTTC. Its product reads: CATSRGGSTSGGPSYNEQFF.